This T cell receptor beta chain was recovered during a study of Ad26.COV2.S vaccination and SARS-CoV-2 variants. Profiled with immunoSEQ multiplex PCR; TCRdb holds only in-frame clones, not every one. The sample carries just over 350,000 clones, around 90% recorded once. Study observations and caveats: Analytic work on TCR breadth and depth might have understated the full extent of total T cell responses. For non-spike TCRs, breadth in vaccine recipients resembled that in placebo recipients. Considerable breadth of spike-specific CD8+ and CD4+ T cell responses has reportedly been documented following vaccination. The study found higher spike-specific TCR breadth in vaccine than placebo recipients.

Points on this clone: What it binds is unknown.

Trimming took 4 bases from V and 0 from J; bases not matched to a gene: 3. Germline V gives CDR1 KGHDR, CDR2 SFDVKD. The CDR3 is 16 residues long. This TCR came from a human donor who had recovered from COVID-19. The sequencing used peripheral blood, collected after recovery from COVID-19. V usage is TRBV24-1 and J usage is TRBJ2-2; 8 bases fit TRBD2. CDR3 protein: CATSERGVSNTGELFF. CDR3 bases: TGTGCCACCAGTGAGCGGGGGGTCTCGAACACCGGGGAGCTGTTTTTT.